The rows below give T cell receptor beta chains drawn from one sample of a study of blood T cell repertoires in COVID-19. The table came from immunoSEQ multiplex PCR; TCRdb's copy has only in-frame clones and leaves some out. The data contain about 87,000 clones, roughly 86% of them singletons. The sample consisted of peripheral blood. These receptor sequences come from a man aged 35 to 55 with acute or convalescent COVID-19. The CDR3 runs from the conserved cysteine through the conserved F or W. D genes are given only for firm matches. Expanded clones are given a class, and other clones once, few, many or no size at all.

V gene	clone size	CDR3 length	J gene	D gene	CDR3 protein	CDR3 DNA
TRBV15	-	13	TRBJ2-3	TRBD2	CATSFSGRNTQYF	TGTGCCACCAGCTTTAGCGGGAGGAATACGCAGTATTTT
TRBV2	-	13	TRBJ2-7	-	CASSGGVGYEQYF	TGTGCCAGCAGTGGGGGGGTCGGCTACGAGCAGTACTTC
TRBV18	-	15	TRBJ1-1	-	CASSPEASMNTEAFF	TGTGCCAGCTCACCGGAGGCGTCTATGAACACTGAAGCTTTCTTT
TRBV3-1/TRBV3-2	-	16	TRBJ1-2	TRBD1	CASSQSVGQETYGYTF	TGTGCCAGCAGCCAATCAGTGGGACAGGAGACCTATGGCTACACCTTC
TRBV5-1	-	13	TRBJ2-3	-	CASSFYWGTLQYF	TGCGCCAGCAGCTTCTATTGGGGGACTTTGCAGTATTTT
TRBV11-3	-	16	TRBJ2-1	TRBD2	CASSPGTSGTRNEQFF	TGTGCCAGCAGCCCAGGGACTAGCGGGACTAGAAATGAGCAGTTCTTC
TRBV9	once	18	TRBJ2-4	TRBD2	CASSPPGVAGGRKNIQYF	TGTGCCAGCAGCCCGCCTGGGGTAGCGGGAGGGCGAAAAAACATTCAGTACTTC
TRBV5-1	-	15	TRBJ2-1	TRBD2	CASSLQAGAYNEQFF	TGCGCCAGCAGCTTGCAAGCGGGAGCCTACAATGAGCAGTTCTTC
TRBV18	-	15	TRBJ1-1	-	CASSLSRDPNTEAFF	TGTGCCAGCTCACTTTCTAGAGATCCGAACACTGAAGCTTTCTTT
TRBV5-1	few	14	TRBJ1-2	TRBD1	CASRRDRESYGYTF	TGCGCCAGCAGGCGGGACAGGGAAAGCTATGGCTACACCTTC
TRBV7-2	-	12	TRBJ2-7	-	CASSSAHNEQYF	TGTGCCAGCAGCTCTGCCCACAACGAGCAGTACTTC
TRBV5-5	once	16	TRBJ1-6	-	CASRIDRSSYNSPLHF	TGTGCCAGCAGAATTGACAGGAGCTCCTATAATTCACCCCTCCACTTT
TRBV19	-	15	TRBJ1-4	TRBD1	CASSSVRTGLSGLFF	TGTGCCAGTAGTTCGGTAAGGACAGGGCTCTCTGGACTGTTTTTT
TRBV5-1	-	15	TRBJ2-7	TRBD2	CASSLPAGGHNEQYF	TGCGCCAGCAGCTTGCCAGCGGGGGGGCATAACGAGCAGTACTTC
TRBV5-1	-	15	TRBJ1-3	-	CASSTDTSSGNTIYF	TGCGCCAGCAGCACCGATACTAGCTCTGGAAACACCATATATTTT
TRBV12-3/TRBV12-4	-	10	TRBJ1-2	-	CATSRNGYTF	TGTGCCACCTCGAGGAACGGCTACACCTTC
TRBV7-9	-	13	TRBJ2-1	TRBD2	CASSPGRLNEQFF	TGTGCCAGCAGCCCCGGGAGGCTCAATGAGCAGTTCTTC
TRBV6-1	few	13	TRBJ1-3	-	CASSESLGNTIYF	TGTGCCAGCAGTGAGTCCCTGGGAAACACCATATATTTT
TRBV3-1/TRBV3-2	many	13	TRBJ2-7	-	CASSQDFGDEQYF	TGTGCCAGCAGCCAAGACTTCGGGGACGAGCAGTACTTC
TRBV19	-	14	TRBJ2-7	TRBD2	CASRSTSGGFEQYF	TGTGCCAGCAGGTCTACTAGCGGAGGTTTCGAGCAGTACTTC
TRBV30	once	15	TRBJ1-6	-	CAWSGRGGSNSPLHF	TGTGCCTGGAGCGGGAGGGGGGGGAGTAATTCACCCCTCCACTTT
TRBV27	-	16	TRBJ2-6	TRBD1	CASSYTGGYGANVLTF	TGTGCCAGCAGTTATACAGGGGGCTATGGGGCCAACGTCCTGACTTTC
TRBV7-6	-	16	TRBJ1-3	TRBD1	CASSFTGQGSGNTIYF	TGTGCCAGCAGCTTTACGGGACAGGGGTCTGGAAACACCATATATTTT
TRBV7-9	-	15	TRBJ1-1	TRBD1	CASRKTGGAGTEAFF	TGTGCCAGCAGAAAAACAGGGGGCGCGGGCACTGAAGCTTTCTTT
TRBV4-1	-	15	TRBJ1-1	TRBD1	CASSTSTGRHTEAFF	TGCGCCAGCAGCACCTCGACAGGGCGGCACACTGAAGCTTTCTTT
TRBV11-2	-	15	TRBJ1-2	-	CASSPNRGVRYGYTF	TGTGCCAGCAGCCCCAATCGCGGGGTAAGATATGGCTACACCTTC